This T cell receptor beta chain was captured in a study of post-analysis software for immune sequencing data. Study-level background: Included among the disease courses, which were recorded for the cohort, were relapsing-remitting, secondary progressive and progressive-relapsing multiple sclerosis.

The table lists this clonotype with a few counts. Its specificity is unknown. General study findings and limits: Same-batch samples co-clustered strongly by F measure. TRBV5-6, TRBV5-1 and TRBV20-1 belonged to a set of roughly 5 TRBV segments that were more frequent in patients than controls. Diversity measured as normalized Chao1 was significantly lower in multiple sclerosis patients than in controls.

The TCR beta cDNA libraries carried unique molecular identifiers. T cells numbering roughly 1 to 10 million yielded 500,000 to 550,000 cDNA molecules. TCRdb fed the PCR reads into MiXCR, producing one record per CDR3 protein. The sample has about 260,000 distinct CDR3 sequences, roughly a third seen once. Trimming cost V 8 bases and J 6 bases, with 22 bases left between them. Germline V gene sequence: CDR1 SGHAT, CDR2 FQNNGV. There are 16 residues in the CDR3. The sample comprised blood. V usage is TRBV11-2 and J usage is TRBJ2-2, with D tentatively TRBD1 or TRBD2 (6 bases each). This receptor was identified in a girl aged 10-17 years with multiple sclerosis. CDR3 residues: CASGRQSGAGSGELFF. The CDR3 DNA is TGTGCCAGCGGGCGCCAATCAGGGGCGGGATCCGGGGAGCTGTTTTTT.